The 26 T cell receptor beta chains in this list originate from one sample, sequenced in a study of TIL therapy for anti-PD-1-resistant metastatic lung cancer. The libraries were made with immunoSEQ v3. This table comes from immunoSEQ multiplex PCR, and its TCRdb copy is limited to in-frame clones, with some not included. The sample shows about 20,000 clones, over 70% of them seen only once. Time point of the sample: pre-treatment sample, taken before nivolumab and TIL therapy. The material was blood, obtained at baseline. The receptors derive from a person aged 25 to 80 with non-small cell lung cancer.

This clone has just one count. V usage is TRBV6-6 and J usage is TRBJ1-1; D is unclear. The V and J ends lost 2 bases and 5 bases respectively, with 9 bases between them. Germline V CDR1 and CDR2: MNHNY, SVGAGI (reference sequence). The CDR3 totals 13 residues. The CDR3 coding sequence is TGTGCCAGCAGTTACGCCCAGAGGACTGAAGCTTTCTTT. Protein: CASSYAQRTEAFF.

The CDR3 nucleotides read TGCGCCAGCAGCGGACCGGGACAGGGGAACACCGGGGAGCTGTTTTTT. Its protein product is CASSGPGQGNTGELFF. The chain recombines TRBV5-1 with TRBJ2-2; 9 bases line up with TRBD1. Germline loops: CDR1 SGHRS, CDR2 YFSETQ. CDR3 length: 16 residues. V lost 4 bases to trimming and J lost 1 base; unmatched junction nucleotides: 5.

The chain uses TRBV5-6 and TRBJ2-1, with a weak D call TRBD2 (6 bases). V was cut by 0 bases and J by 6 bases, with 13 bases left in between. In germline, CDR1 is SGHDT, CDR2 YYEEEE. This CDR3 region has 15 residues. The CDR3 loop reads CASSLETGALNEQFF. As DNA, the CDR3 is TGTGCCAGCAGCTTGGAGACGGGAGCCCTCAATGAGCAGTTCTTC.

The sample holds a few counts of this clone. This chain uses TRBV4-1 with TRBJ1-5; D gene uncertain. Germline V gene lookup returns CDR1 MGHRA and CDR2 YSYEKL. This CDR3 region has 13 residues. Trimming cost V 1 base and J 7 bases, with 8 bases left between them. CDR3 residues: CASSQGLAQPQHF. The CDR3 coding sequence is TGCGCCAGCAGCCAAGGATTAGCGCAGCCCCAGCATTTT.

The chain carries TRBV4-3 and TRBJ2-3; no definite D call. Germline lookup yields CDR1 LGHNA and CDR2 YSLEER. The V end was cut by 3 bases, the J end by 2 bases, with 27 bases between. CDR3 length: 20 residues. The CDR3 reads CASSQRTPWLGQPNTDTQYF. CDR3 DNA sequence: TGCGCCAGCAGCCAGAGAACCCCTTGGTTAGGGCAACCAAACACAGATACGCAGTATTTT.

V is TRBV7-9 and J is TRBJ2-1; TRBD2 might be the D (7 bases). The length of the CDR3 is 13 residues. Germline V gene data show CDR1 as SEHNR and CDR2 as FQNEAQ (reference sequence). Trimming took 5 bases from V and 6 from J, leaving 11 bases between them. The CDR3 nucleotides are TGTGCCAGCAGCCAGGGGAGGGTCAATGAGCAGTTCTTC. Translated, it gives CASSQGRVNEQFF.

This clone was picked up one time. The gene calls are TRBV2 and TRBJ2-1; TRBD2 agrees at 14 bases. Germline CDR1 is SNHLY and CDR2 is FYNNEI. V gave up 6 bases and J gave up 9 bases; unmatched junction bases: 10. CDR3 length: 16 amino acids. The CDR3 region is CASRDRTSGGPGEQFF. The CDR3 region has the DNA TGTGCCAGCAGGGATCGGACTAGCGGGGGGCCGGGTGAGCAGTTCTTC.

This clone was counted a single time. V is TRBV6-2 or TRBV6-3 and J is TRBJ1-1; perhaps TRBD1 as D (5 bases). Germline loops: CDR1 MNHEY, CDR2 SVGEGT. The CDR3 contains 15 residues. V was shortened by 4 bases and J by 9 bases, with 21 bases between the two germline ends. For the CDR3, the DNA is TGTGCCAGCAGTTCTCCCCGGACACGGAACATAAAAGCTTTCTTT. Amino acid sequence: CASSSPRTRNIKAFF.

This clone was observed a single time. The genes are TRBV30 and TRBJ1-2, with D possibly being TRBD1 (6 bases). Germline V lookup: CDR1 GTSNPN, CDR2 SVGIG (reference sequence). The V end was cut by 5 bases, the J end by 8 bases, with 21 bases between. The CDR3 has 14 residues. This CDR3 reads CAWGTPSRQEGYTF. Written as DNA, the CDR3 is TGTGCCTGGGGGACTCCCAGCCGACAGGAGGGCTACACCTTC.

The chain has TRBV5-6 and TRBJ1-1; a weak D match, TRBD1 (5 bases). This CDR3 has 17 residues. V lost 3 bases to trimming and J lost 4 bases, with 22 bases between them. Per germline, CDR1 SGHDT and CDR2 YYEEEE. CDR3: CASSSKIMGGLSTEAFF. Written as DNA, the CDR3 is TGTGCCAGCAGCTCTAAGATCATGGGGGGTTTAAGCACTGAAGCTTTCTTT.

V and J are TRBV5-1 and TRBJ1-1; 9 bases line up with TRBD1. The trim removed 4 bases at V and 6 bases at J, leaving 7 bases unmatched. CDR3 length: 14 amino acids. Germline CDR1 and CDR2: SGHRS and YFSETQ. CDR3 bases: TGCGCCAGCAGCGACCCGGGACAGGGCGCTGAAGCTTTCTTT. Translated, it gives CASSDPGQGAEAFF.

The chain has TRBV19 and TRBJ2-7; D not certain. Germline V gene sequence: CDR1 LNHDA, CDR2 SQIVND (reference sequence). Trimming took off 5 bases at V and 5 bases at J, with 22 bases between the two ends. The CDR3 runs 16 residues. CDR3 bases: TGTGCCAGTAGTTCCCGGGCCGACGTATTTGGGGACGAGCAGTACGTC. Translated, it gives CASSSRADVFGDEQYV.

The rearrangement joins TRBV12-3 or TRBV12-4 to TRBJ2-5; the match to TRBD1 covers 7 bases. J was trimmed by 7 bases and V by 6 bases; bases with no gene match: 8. The CDR3 consists of 13 residues. The CDR3 protein is CASSRQGLGTQYF. For the CDR3, the DNA is TGTGCCAGCAGCCGACAGGGTTTGGGGACCCAGTACTTC.

J is TRBJ2-3 and V is TRBV5-1, with D possibly matching TRBD2 (6 bases). The CDR3 loop spans 15 amino acids. From germline, CDR1 is SGHRS and CDR2 YFSETQ. V was trimmed by 0 bases and J by 1 base, leaving 9 bases between them. The CDR3 reads CASSLEGGGTDTQYF. CDR3 sequence (DNA): TGCGCCAGCAGCTTGGAAGGAGGGGGCACAGATACGCAGTATTTT.

This chain joins TRBV6-6 and TRBJ1-2; D gene uncertain. This CDR3 is built from 13 residues. Looked up from germline, CDR1 is MNHNY and CDR2 is SVGAGI (reference sequence). V was clipped by 2 bases and J by 8 bases, with 12 bases between them. The CDR3 DNA sequence: TGTGCCAGCAGTTACCCGCTGAGCGGGGGCTACACCTTC. Amino acids: CASSYPLSGGYTF.

V is TRBV14 and J is TRBJ2-3, with D possibly TRBD1 on 6 matching bases. The CDR3 is 13 amino acids. CDR1 and CDR2 (germline): SGHDN, FVKESK. V was trimmed by 7 bases and J by 3 bases, leaving 11 bases between them. The CDR3: CASTVQGTDTQYF. The CDR3 DNA follows: TGTGCCAGCACCGTACAGGGTACAGATACGCAGTATTTT.

V is TRBV23-1 and J is TRBJ2-7; D possibly corresponds to TRBD1 (5 bases). TRBV23-1 is marked as an open reading frame, function uncertain. This CDR3 has 17 residues. V dropped 4 bases and J dropped 2 bases, with 21 bases sitting between them. DNA of the CDR3: TGCGCCAGCAGTCCCACTGGGGCTCACACTGGGACCTACGAGCAGTACGTC. It codes for CASSPTGAHTGTYEQYV.

The V call is TRBV7-2, the J call TRBJ1-2; a weak D match, TRBD1 (5 bases). With 3 bases removed from V and 5 bases from J, the gap between germline ends came to 13 bases. The germline gives CDR1 SGHTA, CDR2 FQGNSA. The CDR3 is made up of 14 amino acids. The CDR3 DNA follows: TGTGCCAGCAGCTTCCCGGGACCGAAGTATGGCTACACCTTC. Protein sequence: CASSFPGPKYGYTF. Combining the CDR3 with reference TRBV7-2 and TRBJ1-2 gives the whole variable domain GAGVSQSPSNKVTEKGKDVELRCDPISGHTALYWYRQSLGQGLEFLIYFQGNSAPDKSGLPSDRFSAERTGGSVSTLTIQRTQQEDSAVYLCASSFPGPKYGYTFGSGTRLTVV.

The rearrangement uses TRBV2 and TRBJ1-1; D gene uncertain. Germline V CDR1 and CDR2: SNHLY, FYNNEI. Trimming pared 5 bases from V and 5 bases from J, leaving 15 bases between. The CDR3 is 14 residues long. CDR3 loop: CASSPVQFLTEAFF. The DNA for the CDR3 is TGTGCCAGCAGTCCCGTACAGTTCTTGACTGAAGCTTTCTTT.

In this sample, this clone turned up a few times. In DNA form, the CDR3 reads TGTGCCAGCGGGGAAAGGTTTAACTATGGCTACACCTTC. The encoded protein is CASGERFNYGYTF. The rearrangement joins TRBV7-9 to TRBJ1-2; D remains ambiguous. V shed 8 bases and J shed 1 base, with 11 bases lying between them. The CDR3 totals 13 residues. Germline V gene lookup returns CDR1 SEHNR and CDR2 FQNEAQ (reference sequence).

The chain links TRBV10-1 to TRBJ2-7; possible D gene TRBD2, 6 bases. In germline, CDR1 is WNHNN, CDR2 SYGVQD (reference sequence). CDR3 length: 16 residues. Trimming pared 0 bases from V and 5 bases from J, leaving 17 bases between. The CDR3 DNA follows: TGCGCCAGCAGTGAGTCGGGGGGATTGGTTCGCCACGAGCAGTACTTC. Translated, it gives CASSESGGLVRHEQYF.

This rearrangement joins TRBV4-3 to TRBJ1-2; D remains ambiguous. Germline V gene lookup returns CDR1 LGHNA and CDR2 YSLEER. This CDR3 has 14 amino acids. Deletions cut 4 bases from V and 5 bases from J, with 14 bases between. The CDR3 region is CASSLMAGGYGYTF. The CDR3 nucleotides read TGCGCCAGCAGCCTCATGGCAGGAGGGTATGGCTACACCTTC.

The CDR3 loop reads CASSIAGVSTDTQYF. The CDR3 DNA reads as TGTGCCAGCTCGATAGCGGGGGTGAGCACAGATACGCAGTATTTT. The chain couples TRBV2 to TRBJ2-3, with TRBD2 matching 9 bases. The germline gives CDR1 SNHLY, CDR2 FYNNEI. Trimming took 8 bases from V and 0 from J; bases not matched to a gene: 6. This CDR3 region has 15 residues.

A few counts support this clone. The CDR3 sequence: CASSIGRSYNEQFF. The DNA of the CDR3 is TGTGCCAGTAGTATAGGGAGAAGCTACAATGAGCAGTTCTTC. The chain has TRBV19 and TRBJ2-1, with unresolved D. The germline CDR1 and CDR2 sequences are LNHDA and SQIVND (reference sequence). V shed 1 base and J shed 3 bases, with 7 bases lying between them. The CDR3 totals 14 residues.

The V and J genes are TRBV3-1 (or the pseudogene TRBV3-2) and TRBJ1-1, with D hard to call. There are 15 residues in the CDR3. CDR1 is LGHDT and CDR2 is YNNKEL in the germline V gene (reference sequence). V lost 1 base to trimming and J lost 3 bases, with 12 bases between them. The CDR3 bases are TGTGCCAGCAGCCAAGGGTCCGGGTTGGACACTGAAGCTTTCTTT. It translates to CASSQGSGLDTEAFF.

V is TRBV12-3 or TRBV12-4 and J is TRBJ2-5; D is ambiguous. V was pared by 3 bases and J by 7 bases, with 6 bases between. This CDR3 comprises 11 residues. The CDR3 DNA reads as TGTGCCAGCAGTTTTTTAGGGACCCAGTACTTC. Its translation is CASSFLGTQYF.